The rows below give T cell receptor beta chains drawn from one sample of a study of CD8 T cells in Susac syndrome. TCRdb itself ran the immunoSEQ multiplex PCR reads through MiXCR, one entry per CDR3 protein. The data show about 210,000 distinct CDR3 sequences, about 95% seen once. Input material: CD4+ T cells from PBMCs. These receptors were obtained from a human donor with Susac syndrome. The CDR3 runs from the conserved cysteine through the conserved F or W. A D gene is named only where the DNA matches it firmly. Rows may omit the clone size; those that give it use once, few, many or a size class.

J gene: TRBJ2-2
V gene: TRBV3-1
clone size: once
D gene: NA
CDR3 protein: CASSQALHTGELFF
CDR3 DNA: TGTGCCAGCAGCCAAGCTTTGCACACCGGGGAGCTGTTTTTT

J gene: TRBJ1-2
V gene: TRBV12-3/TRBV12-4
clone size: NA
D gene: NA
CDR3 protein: CASSLLPPGGYTF
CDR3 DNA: TGTGCCAGCAGTTTACTACCCCCGGGAGGCTACACCTTC

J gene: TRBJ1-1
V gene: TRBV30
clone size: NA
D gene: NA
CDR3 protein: CAWSPKGQSRTEAFF
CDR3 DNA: TGTGCCTGGAGTCCAAAGGGACAATCTCGGACTGAAGCTTTCTTT

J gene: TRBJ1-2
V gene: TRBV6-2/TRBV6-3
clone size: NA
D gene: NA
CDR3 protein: CASSDSSAGGYTF
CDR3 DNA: TGTGCCAGCAGTGACAGTTCAGCGGGAGGCTACACCTTC

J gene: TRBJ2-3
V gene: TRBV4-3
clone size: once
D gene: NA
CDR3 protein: CASSQEGSHSTDTQYF
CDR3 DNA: TGCGCCAGCAGCCAAGAGGGCAGCCATAGCACAGATACGCAGTATTTT

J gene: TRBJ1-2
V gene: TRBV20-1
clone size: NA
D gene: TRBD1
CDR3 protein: CSVRNPGQGGGGYTF
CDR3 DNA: TGCAGTGTTCGGAATCCGGGACAGGGGGGTGGTGGCTACACCTTC

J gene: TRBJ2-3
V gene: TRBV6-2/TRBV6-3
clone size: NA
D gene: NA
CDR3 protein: CASSYSTGADTQYF
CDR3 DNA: TGTGCCAGCAGTTACTCGACGGGCGCTGATACGCAGTATTTT

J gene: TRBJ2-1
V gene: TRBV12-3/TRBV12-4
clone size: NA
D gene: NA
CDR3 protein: CASSPRQEKRRNEQFF
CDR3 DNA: TGTGCCAGCAGTCCGAGACAGGAGAAGAGGCGCAATGAGCAGTTCTTC

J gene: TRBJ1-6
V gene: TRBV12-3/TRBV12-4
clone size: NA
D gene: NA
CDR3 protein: CASRPGGAILGSPLHF
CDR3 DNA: TGTGCCAGCAGGCCGGGGGGCGCGATTTTGGGATCACCCCTCCACTTT

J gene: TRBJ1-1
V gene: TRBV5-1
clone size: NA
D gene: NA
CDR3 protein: CASRPTQEPNTEAFF
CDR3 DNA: TGCGCCAGCAGGCCTACACAGGAGCCGAACACTGAAGCTTTCTTT

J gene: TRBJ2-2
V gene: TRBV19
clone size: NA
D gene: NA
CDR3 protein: CASSPEGGHSPGELFF
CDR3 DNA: TGTGCCAGTAGTCCGGAGGGGGGACATTCCCCCGGGGAGCTGTTTTTT

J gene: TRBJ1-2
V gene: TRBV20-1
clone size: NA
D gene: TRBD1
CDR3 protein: CSARSTGTGKNYGYTF
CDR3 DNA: TGCAGTGCTCGCTCGACCGGGACAGGGAAGAACTATGGCTACACCTTC

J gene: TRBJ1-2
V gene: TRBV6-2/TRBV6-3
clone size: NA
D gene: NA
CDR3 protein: CASTLGANYGYTF
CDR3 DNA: TGTGCCAGCACCCTGGGAGCTAACTATGGCTACACCTTC

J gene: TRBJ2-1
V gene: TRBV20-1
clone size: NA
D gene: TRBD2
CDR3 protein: CSAPRPSGGGNEQFF
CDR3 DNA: TGCAGTGCCCCCCGGCCCAGCGGGGGTGGCAATGAGCAGTTCTTC

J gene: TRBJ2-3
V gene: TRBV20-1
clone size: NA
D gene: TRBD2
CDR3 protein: CSAPPGLAGGLSLQYF
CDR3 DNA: TGCAGTGCTCCGCCGGGACTAGCGGGGGGGCTCTCGCTGCAGTATTTT

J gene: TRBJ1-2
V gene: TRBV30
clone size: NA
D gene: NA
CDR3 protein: CAWSAGVKLEGYTF
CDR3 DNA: TGTGCCTGGAGTGCAGGGGTTAAGCTTGAGGGCTACACCTTC

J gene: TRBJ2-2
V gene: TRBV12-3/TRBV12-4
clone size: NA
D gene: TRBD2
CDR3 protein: CASSPWGGGEDTGELFF
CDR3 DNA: TGTGCCAGCAGCCCCTGGGGCGGGGGGGAGGACACCGGGGAGCTGTTTTTT

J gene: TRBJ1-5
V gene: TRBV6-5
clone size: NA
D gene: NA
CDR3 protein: CASRRSRDGQEHF
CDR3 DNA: TGTGCCAGCAGGCGATCCCGGGACGGTCAAGAACATTTT

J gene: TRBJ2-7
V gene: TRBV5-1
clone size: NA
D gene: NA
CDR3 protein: CASSSRAEGSYEQYF
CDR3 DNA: TGCGCCAGCAGCTCACGGGCGGAGGGATCCTACGAGCAGTACTTC

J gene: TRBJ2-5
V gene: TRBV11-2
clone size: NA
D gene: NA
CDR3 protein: CASSLPPSTETQYF
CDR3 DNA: TGTGCCAGCAGCTTACCGCCCTCTACGGAGACCCAGTACTTC

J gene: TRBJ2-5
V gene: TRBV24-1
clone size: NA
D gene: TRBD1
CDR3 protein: CATSDNRDSYHQETQYF
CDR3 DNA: TGTGCCACCAGTGATAATCGGGACAGCTACCACCAAGAGACCCAGTACTTC

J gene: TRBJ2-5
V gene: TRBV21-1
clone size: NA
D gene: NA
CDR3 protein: CASGEETQYF
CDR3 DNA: TGTGCCAGCGGTGAGGAGACCCAGTACTTC

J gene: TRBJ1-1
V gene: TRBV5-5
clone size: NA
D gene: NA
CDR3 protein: CASTLDPNTEAFF
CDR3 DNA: TGTGCCAGCACCCTAGACCCGAACACTGAAGCTTTCTTT

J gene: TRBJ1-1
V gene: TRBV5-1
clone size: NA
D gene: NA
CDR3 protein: CASRRADVNTEAFF
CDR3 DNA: TGCGCCAGCAGGCGGGCGGACGTGAACACTGAAGCTTTCTTT

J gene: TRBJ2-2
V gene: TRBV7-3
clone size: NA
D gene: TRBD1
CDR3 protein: CASSLRHNRGTGELFF
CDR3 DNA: TGTGCCAGCAGCTTAAGACACAACAGGGGCACCGGGGAGCTGTTTTTT

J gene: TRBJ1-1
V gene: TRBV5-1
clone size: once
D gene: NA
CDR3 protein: CASSRMGGNTEAFF
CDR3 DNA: TGCGCCAGCAGCCGCATGGGAGGGAACACTGAAGCTTTCTTT

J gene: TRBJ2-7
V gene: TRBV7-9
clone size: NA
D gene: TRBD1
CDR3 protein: CASSSSSGAGTGKAYEQYF
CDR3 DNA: TGTGCCAGCAGCTCCAGCTCCGGGGCCGGGACAGGGAAGGCCTACGAGCAGTACTTC

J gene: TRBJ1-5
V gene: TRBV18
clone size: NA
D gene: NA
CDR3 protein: CASSPPIIKQPQHF
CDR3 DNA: TGTGCCAGCTCACCTCCGATAATAAAACAGCCCCAGCATTTT

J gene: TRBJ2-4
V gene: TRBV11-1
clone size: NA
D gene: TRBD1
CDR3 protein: CASSLLGDRGQNIQYF
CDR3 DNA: TGTGCCAGCAGCTTATTGGGGGACAGGGGCCAAAACATTCAGTACTTC

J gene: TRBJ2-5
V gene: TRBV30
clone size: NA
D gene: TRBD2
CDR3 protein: CAWSVASGYQETQYF
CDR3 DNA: TGTGCCTGGAGTGTAGCTAGCGGATACCAAGAGACCCAGTACTTC

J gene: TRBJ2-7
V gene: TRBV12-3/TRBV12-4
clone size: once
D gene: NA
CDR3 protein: CASSLSEGEQYF
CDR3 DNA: TGTGCCAGCAGTTTAAGTGAGGGGGAGCAGTACTTC

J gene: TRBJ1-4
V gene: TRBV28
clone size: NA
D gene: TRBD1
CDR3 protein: CASSLAQGVEKLFF
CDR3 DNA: TGTGCCAGCAGTTTAGCGCAGGGGGTGGAAAAACTGTTTTTT

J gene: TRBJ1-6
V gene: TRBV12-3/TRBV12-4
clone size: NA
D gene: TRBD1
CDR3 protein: CASSTTGTGVSPLHF
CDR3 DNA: TGTGCCAGCAGCACGACCGGGACAGGGGTTTCACCCCTCCACTTT

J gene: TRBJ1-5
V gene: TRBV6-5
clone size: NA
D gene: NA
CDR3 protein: CASSPFSSGDQPQHF
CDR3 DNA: TGTGCCAGCAGCCCATTCTCCTCGGGCGATCAGCCCCAGCATTTT